A selection of T cell receptor beta chains follows, all from one sample in a study of CD8 T cells in ankylosing spondylitis. A single record per CDR3 protein comes from TCRdb applying MiXCR to the 5' RACE reads. This sample has about 220,000 distinct CDR3 sequences, with around a quarter found just once. Sequenced input: blood, either unsorted or a sorted T cell fraction (not recorded which). The receptors were gathered from a male donor with ankylosing spondylitis or in good health (not recorded which). The CDR3 runs from the conserved cysteine through the conserved F or W. Fields, in order: J gene, CDR3 length, D gene, V gene, clone size, CDR3 protein, CDR3 DNA. The D gene is left open where the match is weak. A clone size is listed for some rows: how often the clone was seen (once, few, many), or a class if it is expanded.

j_call: TRBJ2-1
cdr3_length: 15
d_call: TRBD1
v_call: TRBV20-1
clone_size: few
cdr3_aa: CSARDRRTGHNEQFF
cdr3_nt: TGCAGTGCTAGAGATCGGAGGACAGGACACAATGAGCAGTTCTTC

j_call: TRBJ2-7
cdr3_length: 15
d_call: NA
v_call: TRBV12-3/TRBV12-4
clone_size: many
cdr3_aa: CASSKRGEPSYEQYF
cdr3_nt: TGTGCCAGCAGCAAAAGGGGTGAACCGTCCTACGAGCAGTACTTC

j_call: TRBJ1-3
cdr3_length: 13
d_call: NA
v_call: TRBV5-6
clone_size: many
cdr3_aa: CASSLEQRNTIYF
cdr3_nt: TGTGCCAGCAGCTTGGAACAGCGAAACACCATATATTTT

j_call: TRBJ2-3
cdr3_length: 16
d_call: NA
v_call: TRBV4-1
clone_size: few
cdr3_aa: CASSQGHGIGADTQYF
cdr3_nt: TGCGCCAGCAGCCAAGGCCACGGGATTGGGGCAGATACGCAGTATTTT

j_call: TRBJ2-2
cdr3_length: 15
d_call: NA
v_call: TRBV18
clone_size: many
cdr3_aa: CASSPIRANTGELFF
cdr3_nt: TGTGCCAGCTCACCAATCCGGGCCAACACCGGGGAGCTGTTTTTT

j_call: TRBJ2-2
cdr3_length: 18
d_call: TRBD2
v_call: TRBV4-2
clone_size: many
cdr3_aa: CASSRRLAGAPNTGELFF
cdr3_nt: TGTGCCAGCAGCCGGCGACTAGCGGGAGCACCAAACACCGGGGAGCTGTTTTTT

j_call: TRBJ2-3
cdr3_length: 15
d_call: TRBD1
v_call: TRBV9
clone_size: NA
cdr3_aa: CASSVGQGVTDTQYF
cdr3_nt: TGTGCCAGCAGCGTGGGACAGGGGGTCACAGATACGCAGTATTTT

j_call: TRBJ2-3
cdr3_length: 15
d_call: TRBD2
v_call: TRBV20-1
clone_size: NA
cdr3_aa: CSAVRTSGRADTQYF
cdr3_nt: TGCAGTGCCGTAAGGACTAGCGGGAGGGCAGATACGCAGTATTTT

j_call: TRBJ2-5
cdr3_length: 13
d_call: NA
v_call: TRBV12-3/TRBV12-4
clone_size: NA
cdr3_aa: CASSLVRGETQYF
cdr3_nt: TGTGCCAGCAGTTTAGTAAGGGGGGAGACCCAGTACTTC

j_call: TRBJ1-4
cdr3_length: 15
d_call: NA
v_call: TRBV7-8
clone_size: many
cdr3_aa: CASSPRPPANEKLFF
cdr3_nt: TGTGCCAGCAGCCCCCGACCGCCTGCTAATGAAAAACTGTTTTTT

j_call: TRBJ1-2
cdr3_length: 14
d_call: NA
v_call: TRBV18
clone_size: NA
cdr3_aa: CASSPEQGNNGYTF
cdr3_nt: TGTGCCAGCTCACCTGAACAGGGCAATAATGGCTACACCTTC

j_call: TRBJ2-7
cdr3_length: 14
d_call: NA
v_call: TRBV7-9
clone_size: many
cdr3_aa: CASSLEDSNYEQYF
cdr3_nt: TGTGCCAGCAGCTTAGAAGACAGCAACTACGAGCAGTACTTC

j_call: TRBJ1-6
cdr3_length: 15
d_call: NA
v_call: TRBV25-1
clone_size: many
cdr3_aa: CASSEQSPGASPLHF
cdr3_nt: TGTGCCAGCAGTGAACAGTCCCCAGGGGCTTCACCCCTCCACTTT

j_call: TRBJ1-5
cdr3_length: 13
d_call: NA
v_call: TRBV12-3/TRBV12-4
clone_size: many
cdr3_aa: CASSFDGNQPQHF
cdr3_nt: TGTGCCAGCAGTTTCGACGGGAATCAGCCCCAGCATTTT

j_call: TRBJ2-5
cdr3_length: 16
d_call: NA
v_call: TRBV29-1
clone_size: NA
cdr3_aa: CSVEDPPGPPRATQYF
cdr3_nt: TGCAGCGTTGAAGATCCCCCGGGACCGCCCAGGGCGACCCAGTACTTC

j_call: TRBJ2-5
cdr3_length: 14
d_call: NA
v_call: TRBV7-8
clone_size: many
cdr3_aa: CASSLGPAQETQYF
cdr3_nt: TGTGCCAGCAGCTTAGGTCCGGCGCAAGAGACCCAGTACTTC

j_call: TRBJ2-1
cdr3_length: 15
d_call: NA
v_call: TRBV5-1
clone_size: many
cdr3_aa: CASSLEVGGSNEQFF
cdr3_nt: TGCGCCAGCAGCTTGGAGGTAGGAGGGTCCAATGAGCAGTTCTTC

j_call: TRBJ2-1
cdr3_length: 16
d_call: NA
v_call: TRBV7-7
clone_size: many
cdr3_aa: CASSVRSGGSYNEQFF
cdr3_nt: TGTGCTAGCAGCGTGCGTTCAGGGGGGTCCTACAATGAGCAGTTCTTC

j_call: TRBJ2-1
cdr3_length: 16
d_call: NA
v_call: TRBV5-1
clone_size: NA
cdr3_aa: CASSLSRQEINNEQFF
cdr3_nt: TGCGCCAGCAGCTTGTCCAGACAGGAGATAAACAATGAGCAGTTCTTC

j_call: TRBJ2-3
cdr3_length: 17
d_call: TRBD2
v_call: TRBV20-1
clone_size: many
cdr3_aa: CSARDPGSGRAGDTQYF
cdr3_nt: TGCAGTGCTAGAGACCCCGGGAGCGGGAGGGCCGGTGATACGCAGTATTTT

j_call: TRBJ2-5
cdr3_length: 12
d_call: NA
v_call: TRBV28
clone_size: many
cdr3_aa: CASRGRQETQYF
cdr3_nt: TGTGCCAGCAGAGGAAGGCAAGAGACCCAGTACTTC

j_call: TRBJ2-5
cdr3_length: 13
d_call: TRBD1
v_call: TRBV12-3/TRBV12-4
clone_size: many
cdr3_aa: CASSFDRGKTQYF
cdr3_nt: TGTGCCAGCAGTTTCGACAGGGGCAAGACCCAGTACTTC

j_call: TRBJ1-6
cdr3_length: 14
d_call: NA
v_call: TRBV18
clone_size: many
cdr3_aa: CASSSDSYNSPLHF
cdr3_nt: TGTGCCAGCTCATCGGACAGCTATAATTCACCCCTCCACTTT

j_call: TRBJ2-1
cdr3_length: 16
d_call: TRBD2
v_call: TRBV5-1
clone_size: many
cdr3_aa: CASSLDLAGGYNEQFF
cdr3_nt: TGCGCCAGCAGCTTGGATCTAGCGGGAGGGTACAATGAGCAGTTCTTC

j_call: TRBJ2-7
cdr3_length: 13
d_call: NA
v_call: TRBV20-1
clone_size: NA
cdr3_aa: CSAPSSSGYEQYF
cdr3_nt: TGCAGTGCCCCAAGCTCTTCGGGTTACGAGCAGTACTTC

j_call: TRBJ2-2
cdr3_length: 16
d_call: TRBD2
v_call: TRBV29-1
clone_size: many
cdr3_aa: CSVEGPSGINTGELFF
cdr3_nt: TGCAGCGTTGAAGGGCCTAGCGGGATTAACACCGGGGAGCTGTTTTTT

j_call: TRBJ2-1
cdr3_length: 13
d_call: NA
v_call: TRBV12-3/TRBV12-4
clone_size: few
cdr3_aa: CASSLGIRNEQFF
cdr3_nt: TGTGCCAGCAGTTTAGGTATTAGGAATGAGCAGTTCTTC

j_call: TRBJ2-1
cdr3_length: 15
d_call: TRBD2
v_call: TRBV20-1
clone_size: many
cdr3_aa: CSARLAESSYNEQFF
cdr3_nt: TGCAGTGCTAGGCTAGCGGAGAGCTCCTACAATGAGCAGTTCTTC

j_call: TRBJ1-1
cdr3_length: 14
d_call: NA
v_call: TRBV7-3
clone_size: NA
cdr3_aa: CASSTPGSLTAAFF
cdr3_nt: TGTGCCAGCAGCACCCCAGGGAGCCTCACCGCGGCTTTCTTT

j_call: TRBJ2-3
cdr3_length: 14
d_call: NA
v_call: TRBV20-1
clone_size: NA
cdr3_aa: CSALTGTSTDTQYF
cdr3_nt: TGCAGTGCCCTGACAGGGACTAGCACAGATACGCAGTATTTT

j_call: TRBJ2-7
cdr3_length: 13
d_call: NA
v_call: TRBV20-1
clone_size: few
cdr3_aa: CSAVHPSLYEQYF
cdr3_nt: TGCAGTGCTGTACACCCAAGTCTCTACGAGCAGTACTTC

j_call: TRBJ1-3
cdr3_length: 14
d_call: NA
v_call: TRBV6-1
clone_size: few
cdr3_aa: CASRFTGTGNTIYF
cdr3_nt: TGTGCCAGCAGGTTTACAGGGACTGGAAACACCATATATTTT

j_call: TRBJ2-4
cdr3_length: 15
d_call: TRBD1
v_call: TRBV20-1
clone_size: many
cdr3_aa: CSARPRTGSKNIQYF
cdr3_nt: TGCAGTGCTAGACCTAGGACAGGCTCCAAAAACATTCAGTACTTC

j_call: TRBJ2-7
cdr3_length: 13
d_call: NA
v_call: TRBV29-1
clone_size: NA
cdr3_aa: CSVSGGSNYEQYF
cdr3_nt: TGCAGCGTTTCCGGCGGGTCAAACTACGAGCAGTACTTC

j_call: TRBJ1-2
cdr3_length: 15
d_call: NA
v_call: TRBV6-5
clone_size: NA
cdr3_aa: CASSYYLTDRDGYTF
cdr3_nt: TGTGCCAGCAGTTACTACCTGACAGATCGTGATGGCTACACCTTC

j_call: TRBJ2-1
cdr3_length: 14
d_call: NA
v_call: TRBV29-1
clone_size: NA
cdr3_aa: CSVEDGVAVHEQFF
cdr3_nt: TGCAGCGTTGAAGATGGGGTAGCGGTTCATGAGCAGTTCTTC

j_call: TRBJ2-1
cdr3_length: 15
d_call: NA
v_call: TRBV12-3/TRBV12-4
clone_size: few
cdr3_aa: CASIRGGEGLNEQFF
cdr3_nt: TGTGCCAGCATCAGAGGGGGGGAGGGCCTCAATGAGCAGTTCTTC

j_call: TRBJ1-4
cdr3_length: 13
d_call: NA
v_call: TRBV6-1
clone_size: many
cdr3_aa: CASSPTLNEKLFF
cdr3_nt: TGTGCCAGCAGTCCGACACTTAATGAAAAACTGTTTTTT

j_call: TRBJ1-1
cdr3_length: 14
d_call: NA
v_call: TRBV6-5
clone_size: NA
cdr3_aa: CASSYSRSGTEAFF
cdr3_nt: TGTGCCAGCAGTTATTCCCGGTCGGGCACTGAAGCTTTCTTT

j_call: TRBJ2-1
cdr3_length: 15
d_call: TRBD2
v_call: TRBV5-1
clone_size: many
cdr3_aa: CASSLALAGNNEQFF
cdr3_nt: TGCGCCAGCAGCTTGGCCCTAGCGGGGAACAATGAGCAGTTCTTC